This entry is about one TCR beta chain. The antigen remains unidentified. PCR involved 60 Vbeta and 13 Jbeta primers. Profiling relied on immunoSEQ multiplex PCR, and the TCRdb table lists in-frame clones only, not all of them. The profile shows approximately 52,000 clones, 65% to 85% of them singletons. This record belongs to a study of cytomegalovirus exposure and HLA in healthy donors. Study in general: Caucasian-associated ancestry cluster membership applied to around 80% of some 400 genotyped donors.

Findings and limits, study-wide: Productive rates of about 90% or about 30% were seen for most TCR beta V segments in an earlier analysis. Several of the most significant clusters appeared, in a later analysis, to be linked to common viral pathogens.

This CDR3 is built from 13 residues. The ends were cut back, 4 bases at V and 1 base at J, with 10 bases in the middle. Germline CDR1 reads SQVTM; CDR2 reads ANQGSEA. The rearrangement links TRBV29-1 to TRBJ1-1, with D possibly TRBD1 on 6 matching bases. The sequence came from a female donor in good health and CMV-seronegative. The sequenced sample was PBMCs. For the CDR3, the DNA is TGCAGCGTTGCGCCGGGACAGAACACTGAAGCTTTCTTT. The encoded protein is CSVAPGQNTEAFF. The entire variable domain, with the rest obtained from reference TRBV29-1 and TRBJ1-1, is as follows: SAVISQKPSRDICQRGTSLTIQCQVDSQVTMMFWYRQQPGQSLTLIATANQGSEATYESGFVIDKFPISRPNLTFSTLTVSNMSPEDSSIYLCSVAPGQNTEAFFGQGTRLTVV.